Only a few counts were recorded for the clone carrying this T cell receptor (beta chain). The data were obtained in a study of blood T cell repertoires in COVID-19. This table comes from immunoSEQ multiplex PCR, and its TCRdb copy is limited to in-frame clones, with some not included. The profile shows 100,000 or so clones, roughly 82% of them singletons. The junction had 8 bases not matched to a gene; V was cut back by 4 bases and J by 2 bases. Germline V lookup: CDR1 LNHDA, CDR2 SQIVND (reference sequence). This CDR3 has 16 amino acids. V gene TRBV19 combines with J gene TRBJ1-1, with 9 bases identical to TRBD1. The TCR originated in a man aged 80 or over with acute or convalescent COVID-19. The sample taken for sequencing was peripheral blood. The CDR3 bases are TGTGCCAGTAGTAGGCGACAGGGGGAGACAAACACTGAAGCTTTCTTT. It codes for CASSRRQGETNTEAFF.